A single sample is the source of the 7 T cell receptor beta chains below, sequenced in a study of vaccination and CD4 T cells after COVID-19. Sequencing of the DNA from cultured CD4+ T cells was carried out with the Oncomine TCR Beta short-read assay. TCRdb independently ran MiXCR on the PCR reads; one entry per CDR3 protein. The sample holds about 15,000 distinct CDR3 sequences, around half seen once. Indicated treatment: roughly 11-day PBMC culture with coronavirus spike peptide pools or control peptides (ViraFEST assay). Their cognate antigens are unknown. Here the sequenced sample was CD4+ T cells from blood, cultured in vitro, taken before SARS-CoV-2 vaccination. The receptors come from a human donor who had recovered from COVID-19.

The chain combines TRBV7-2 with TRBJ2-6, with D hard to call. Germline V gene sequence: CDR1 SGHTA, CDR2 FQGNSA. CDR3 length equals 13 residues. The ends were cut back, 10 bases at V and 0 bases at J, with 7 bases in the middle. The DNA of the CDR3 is TGTGCCAACTCGGACTCTGGGGCCAACGTCCTGACTTTC. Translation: CANSDSGANVLTF. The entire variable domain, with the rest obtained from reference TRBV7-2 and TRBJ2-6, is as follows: GAGVSQSPSNKVTEKGKDVELRCDPISGHTALYWYRQSLGQGLEFLIYFQGNSAPDKSGLPSDRFSAERTGGSVSTLTIQRTQQEDSAVYLCANSDSGANVLTFGAGSRLTVL.

The CDR3 DNA reads as TGTGCCAGCAGCTTGTTTTTAAACAGGGGCTACGAGCAGTACTTC. As protein: CASSLFLNRGYEQYF. This chain links TRBV5-6 with TRBJ2-7, with 7 positions matching TRBD1. Trimming at V came to 1 base and at J to 3 bases, leaving 7 bases not matched to a gene. Germline V lookup: CDR1 SGHDT, CDR2 YYEEEE. The CDR3 loop spans 15 amino acids.

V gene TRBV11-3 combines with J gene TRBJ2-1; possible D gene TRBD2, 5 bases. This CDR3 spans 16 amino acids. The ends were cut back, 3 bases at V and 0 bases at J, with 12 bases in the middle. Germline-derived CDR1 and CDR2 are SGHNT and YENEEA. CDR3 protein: CASSFRGPISYNEQFF. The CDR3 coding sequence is TGTGCCAGCAGCTTCAGAGGGCCGATCTCCTACAATGAGCAGTTCTTC.

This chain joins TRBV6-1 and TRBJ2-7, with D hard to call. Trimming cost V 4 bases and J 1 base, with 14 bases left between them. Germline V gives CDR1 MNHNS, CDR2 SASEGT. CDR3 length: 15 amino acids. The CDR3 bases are TGTGCCAGCAGTGGGTCAGGTATGGGGTCCTACGAGCAGTACTTC. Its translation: CASSGSGMGSYEQYF.

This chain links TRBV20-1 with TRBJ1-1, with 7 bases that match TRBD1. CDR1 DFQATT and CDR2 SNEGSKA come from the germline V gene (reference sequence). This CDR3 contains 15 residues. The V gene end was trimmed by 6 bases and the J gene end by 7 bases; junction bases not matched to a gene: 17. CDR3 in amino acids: CSALGQGVLFSEAFF. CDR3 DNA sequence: TGCAGTGCCCTGGGGCAGGGGGTTCTGTTCAGTGAAGCTTTCTTT.

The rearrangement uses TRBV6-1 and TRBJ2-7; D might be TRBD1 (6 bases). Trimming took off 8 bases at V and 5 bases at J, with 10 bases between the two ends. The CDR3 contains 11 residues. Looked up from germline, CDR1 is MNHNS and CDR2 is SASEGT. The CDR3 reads CASGRGDEQYF. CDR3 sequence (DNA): TGTGCCAGCGGCAGGGGCGACGAGCAGTACTTC.

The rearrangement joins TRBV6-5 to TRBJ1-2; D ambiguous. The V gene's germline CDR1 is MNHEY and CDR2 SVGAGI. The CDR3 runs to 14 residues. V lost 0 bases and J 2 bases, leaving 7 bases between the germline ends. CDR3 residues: CASSYSGLNYGYTF. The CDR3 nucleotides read TGTGCCAGCAGTTACTCGGGGTTAAACTATGGCTACACCTTC.